This TCR beta chain comes out of a study of tumor-infiltrating lymphocytes in primary liver carcinoma. Study details: Lesions, classed as T1-T3 N0M0, spanned 4.2 to 10 cm across.

Details on this clonotype: Its specificity is not known. At one end, the junction sequence differs from germline, possibly due to a read error.

Germline CDR1 is SGHAT and CDR2 is FQNNGV. The CDR3 loop spans 16 amino acids. Germline DNA was extracted alongside blood RNA, which was obtained from unsorted whole blood. Starting from about 0.5 ug of total RNA, TCR beta cDNA was produced with a primer in the constant region. The TCR beta library was amplified through three nested multiplex PCR rounds in a modified ARM-PCR procedure. A C-beta reverse primer and TRBV1-TRBV30 forward primers served in each of the first two PCR rounds, at ten to eleven cycles apiece. In TCRdb, the multiplex PCR reads were re-called with MiXCR into one record per CDR3 protein. The data show 250,000 to 350,000 distinct CDR3 sequences, roughly three fifths seen once. Study outcomes and limitations: Tumor top-250-clone fraction significantly exceeded that of blood (p = 0.039).

The V gene is TRBV11-2, the J gene TRBJ2-2; maybe TRBD2 (5 bases). This clonotype originated in a woman in her 30s with primary liver carcinoma and hepatitis B virus infection. The sequencing input was peripheral blood. The CDR3 here is CASSPDPQLNTGEPFF. The CDR3 DNA reads as TGTGCCAGCAGCCCTGATCCCCAATTGAACACCGGGGAGCCGTTTTTC.